The sequence of this T cell receptor beta chain was determined in a study of blood T cells in healthy people across ages. The study's findings and limits: Both higher diversity and more naive CD4+ cells marked long-lived donors when set against aged donors. Unsorted PBMC input precluded a conclusive naive versus antigen-experienced comparison.

Together with a sample-barcoded 5' primer, a J-beta primer mix was included in a second PCR lasting about 7 to 11 cycles. TCRdb independently ran MiXCR on the 5' RACE reads; one entry per CDR3 protein. The sample holds about 750,000 distinct CDR3 sequences, about 53% seen once. This clonotype was seen a handful of times. The target antigen is unknown. The CDR3 sequence is 13 residues long. Germline V lookup: CDR1 SQVTM, CDR2 ANQGSEA. The sequence derives from an elderly man in good health. The source material was blood. The V and J genes are TRBV29-1 and TRBJ2-7, with 7 positions matching TRBD2. The DNA matches TRBJ2-4 better at its end, which makes the J call doubtful. CDR3 sequence (DNA): TGCAGCGTTGATTTGGCGGGAGCGGTCATTCAGTACTTC. This translates into CSVDLAGAVIQYF.